The 18 T cell receptor beta chains below come from one sample, sequenced in a study of CD8+ T cells in alopecia areata. Extracted RNA was reverse transcribed, and the resulting cDNA served as sequencing template. Sequenced by immunoSEQ multiplex PCR; TCRdb stores in-frame clones only, minus some. Altogether some 210,000 clones are present, approximately 72% being singletons, with the ten largest covering 0.95% to 1.5%. Documented treatment: oral pan-JAK inhibitor, 5-10 mg twice daily. Sequenced here: CD4+ T cells sorted from blood, sampled around week 44, from a patient treated with tofacitinib. Receptors were obtained from a human donor with alopecia areata.

V is TRBV15 and J is TRBJ2-5; possibly TRBD1 or TRBD2 for D (5 bases each). The CDR3 spans 12 residues. V was trimmed by 8 bases and J by 2 bases, leaving 9 bases between them. From germline, CDR1 is LNHNV and CDR2 YYDKDF (reference sequence). As DNA, the CDR3 is TGTGCCACCGAGGGACGGCAAGAGACCCAGTACTTC. The encoded protein is CATEGRQETQYF.

The gene calls are TRBV29-1 and TRBJ1-1; 7 bases match TRBD1. V was pared by 7 bases and J by 3 bases, with 8 bases of the junction left unmatched. This CDR3 spans 13 amino acids. Germline CDR1 is SQVTM and CDR2 is ANQGSEA. The CDR3: CSASTGKDTEAFF. CDR3 coding DNA: TGCAGCGCCTCGACAGGGAAGGACACTGAAGCTTTCTTT.

The chain is built from TRBV27 and TRBJ2-7; the D gene is possibly TRBD2 (6 bases). From germline, CDR1 is MNHEY and CDR2 SMNVEV (reference sequence). V gave up 5 bases and J gave up 6 bases, with 23 bases separating them. The CDR3 is 16 amino acids. CDR3 DNA sequence: TGTGCCAGCAGTCCGACCCCCGTGCGGGGTCTGCTCGAGCAGTACTTC. It yields the protein CASSPTPVRGLLEQYF.

The chain links TRBV6-5 to TRBJ1-2; no clear D. Deletions cut 2 bases from V and 7 bases from J, with 8 bases between. The CDR3 is 12 amino acids. Germline CDR1 and CDR2: MNHEY and SVGAGI. The CDR3: CASSYHSGGYTF. As DNA, the CDR3 is TGTGCCAGCAGTTACCACAGCGGTGGCTACACCTTC.

The chain couples TRBV11-2 to TRBJ1-4; 9 nucleotides align to TRBD1. Germline V gives CDR1 SGHAT, CDR2 FQNNGV. With 1 base clipped from V and 8 bases from J, the junction kept 5 bases outside the gene matches. CDR3 length equals 15 residues. The CDR3 DNA reads TGTGCCAGCAGCTTAGGTCTCGGGACAGGGGAAAAACTGTTTTTT. Translating it yields CASSLGLGTGEKLFF. Based on the CDR3 plus reference TRBV11-2 and TRBJ1-4, the full variable domain is EAGVAQSPRYKIIEKRQSVAFWCNPISGHATLYWYQQILGQGPKLLIQFQNNGVVDDSQLPKDRFSAERLKGVDSTLKIQPAKLEDSAVYLCASSLGLGTGEKLFFGSGTQLSVL.

The gene calls are TRBV7-9 and TRBJ1-5; D is ambiguous. V was pared by 5 bases and J by 0 bases, with 8 bases between. From germline, CDR1 is SEHNR and CDR2 FQNEAQ (reference sequence). This CDR3 contains 14 residues. For the CDR3, the DNA is TGTGCCAGCAGCCCGGGGAATAGCAATCAGCCCCAGCATTTT. Residues: CASSPGNSNQPQHF.

The genes are TRBV4-3 and TRBJ2-7; TRBD1 matches 7 bases. The CDR3 loop spans 14 amino acids. With V trimmed by 1 base and J by 2 bases, 2 bases remained unmatched. Germline V gene data show CDR1 as LGHNA and CDR2 as YSLEER. CDR3 region: CASSQGQGAYEQYF. As DNA, the CDR3 is TGCGCCAGCAGCCAAGGACAGGGAGCCTACGAGCAGTACTTC.

V and J are TRBV5-6 and TRBJ1-1; D is possibly TRBD1 (6 bases). Per germline, CDR1 SGHDT and CDR2 YYEEEE. The CDR3 is 15 amino acids. V gave up 4 bases and J gave up 3 bases, with 16 bases separating them. In DNA form, the CDR3 reads TGTGCCAGCAGCCCTATAGGGGGAGCGGACACTGAAGCTTTCTTT. This sequence encodes CASSPIGGADTEAFF.

In its sample, this clone was seen a few times. The rearrangement joins TRBV29-1 to TRBJ1-1; 9 bases are shared with TRBD1. The CDR3 covers 12 residues. V lost 6 bases to trimming and J lost 4 bases; unmatched junction nucleotides: 3. Germline-derived CDR1 and CDR2 are SQVTM and ANQGSEA. The CDR3 DNA reads TGCAGCGTGCCGGGACAGGGCACTGAAGCTTTCTTT. It codes for CSVPGQGTEAFF. The full variable domain, in which reference TRBV29-1 and TRBJ1-1 provide the parts outside the CDR3, is SAVISQKPSRDICQRGTSLTIQCQVDSQVTMMFWYRQQPGQSLTLIATANQGSEATYESGFVIDKFPISRPNLTFSTLTVSNMSPEDSSIYLCSVPGQGTEAFFGQGTRLTVV.

The J gene is TRBJ2-3, the V gene TRBV7-2; a possible D gene is TRBD2 (5 bases). The CDR3 length is 11 residues. Deletions cut 8 bases from V and 6 bases from J, with 9 bases between. Germline assignment: CDR1 SGHTA and CDR2 FQGNSA. The CDR3 sequence is CASRETDTQYF. The CDR3 bases are TGTGCCAGCCGGGAAACGGATACGCAGTATTTT.

V is TRBV29-1 and J is TRBJ1-4; TRBD1 agrees at 8 bases. This CDR3 is built from 17 residues. Germline V gene lookup returns CDR1 SQVTM and CDR2 ANQGSEA. V lost 4 bases, J lost 0 bases, and 10 bases stayed unmatched. The CDR3 DNA reads as TGCAGCGTTGTCGCCGGAACAGGGGGTTCAACTAATGAAAAACTGTTTTTT. It yields the protein CSVVAGTGGSTNEKLFF.

The chain carries TRBV4-3 and TRBJ1-1; D is perhaps TRBD1 (5 bases). CDR1 is LGHNA, CDR2 YSLEER, per germline. V was trimmed by 5 bases and J by 1 base, leaving 11 bases between them. This CDR3 is built from 14 residues. CDR3 region: CASSGDSRNTEAFF. The CDR3 DNA sequence: TGCGCCAGCAGCGGAGACAGCAGGAACACTGAAGCTTTCTTT.

The chain combines TRBV7-3 with TRBJ2-1; the match to TRBD2 covers 12 bases. CDR3 length: 17 residues. V lost 4 bases and J lost 2; bases outside the gene matches: 6. Germline-derived CDR1 and CDR2 are SGHTA and FQGTGA. CDR3 in DNA: TGTGCCAGCAGCTCCGCTCTAGCGGGGGGGCCCTACAATGAGCAGTTCTTC. This encodes CASSSALAGGPYNEQFF.

In this sample, this clone turned up once. The chain couples TRBV6-1 to TRBJ2-7; tentatively, D is TRBD2 (6 bases). Trimming removed 7 bases from V and 3 bases from J, with 19 bases in between. This CDR3 is 15 amino acids long. Germline V CDR1 and CDR2: MNHNS, SASEGT. CDR3 sequence reads: CASTTRPAGIYEQYF. The CDR3 DNA sequence: TGTGCCAGCACCACGCGCCCGGCGGGGATCTACGAGCAGTACTTC.

This clone is classed as medium-sized. The chain employs TRBV29-1 and TRBJ2-7; D possibly corresponds to TRBD1 (6 bases). CDR3 length: 12 residues. Germline V gene sequence: CDR1 SQVTM, CDR2 ANQGSEA. The CDR3: CTPRDKLREQYF. The CDR3 nucleotides read TGCACTCCCCGGGACAAGTTGAGGGAGCAGTACTTC.

The V and J genes are TRBV25-1 and TRBJ2-3; no reliable D call. Germline CDR1 and CDR2: MGHDK and SYGVNS. The ends were cut back, 2 bases at V and 8 bases at J, with 8 bases in the middle. The CDR3 covers 12 residues. CDR3 sequence reads: CASSEGIGTQYF. The CDR3 region has the DNA TGTGCCAGCAGTGAAGGGATCGGTACGCAGTATTTT.

This chain links TRBV9 with TRBJ1-6; 10 nucleotides align to TRBD1. CDR1 is SGDLS, CDR2 YYNGEE, per germline. This CDR3 is 15 amino acids long. With 0 bases clipped from V and 7 bases from J, the junction kept 1 base outside the gene matches. Here the CDR3 reads CASSVEDRGNSPLHF. The CDR3 bases are TGTGCCAGCAGCGTAGAGGACAGGGGGAATTCACCCCTCCACTTT.

The chain employs TRBV4-1 and TRBJ1-2, with TRBD1 identical over 7 bases. The CDR3 contains 14 residues. Germline assignment: CDR1 MGHRA and CDR2 YSYEKL. Unmatched junction bases numbered 3, after V lost 1 base and J lost 4 bases. The CDR3 DNA reads as TGCGCCAGCAGCCAAGGACAGGGCAGCTATGGCTACACCTTC. The encoded protein is CASSQGQGSYGYTF.